This note documents a single T cell receptor (beta chain) sequence. What it binds is unknown. A junction end diverges from the germline sequence, so it may reflect a read error. This entry belongs to a study of blood T cells in healthy people across ages. Looking at the study overall: About one barcoded beta molecule was captured per two T cells (by template switching).

Together with a sample-barcoded 5' primer, a J-beta primer mix was included in a second PCR lasting roughly 7 to 11 cycles. TCRdb reanalysed the 5' RACE reads using MiXCR and keeps one entry per CDR3 protein. The sample has around 1.7 million distinct CDR3 sequences; 25% to 30% are singletons. The individuals who served as donors were healthy Caucasians living in Russia, aged roughly 6 to 90. At least 6 million PBMCs were isolated per sample. The germline V gene has CDR1 SEHNR and CDR2 FQNEAQ (reference sequence). The CDR3 has 15 amino acids. General observations from the study: The diversity estimates, figures obtained from one million T cells, were considered underestimates.

The clonotype comes from a woman aged 25 to 39 in good health. The rearrangement links TRBV7-9 to TRBJ2-1; TRBD1 matches at 7 bases. The sequenced sample was blood. CDR3 nucleotides: TGTGCCAGCAGCTCAAGACAGGGTTTGTGGAATGAGCAGTATTTC. It specifies CASSSRQGLWNEQYF.